This TCR beta chain came from a study of T cells in localized non-small cell lung cancer. Study-wide findings and caveats: The appearance of a median about 62 of the top 100 tumor clones was seen in adjacent lung. The tumor had only one region sequenced, so heterogeneity remains possible.

The sample holds one count of this clone. Its antigen is as yet unknown. Compared with germline, one end of the junction differs, possibly owing to a read error. Using immunoSEQ multiplex PCR, the repertoire was profiled, and TCRdb retains in-frame clones only, with some absent. The sample has about 51,000 clones, 81% seen once; the top ten hold roughly 18%. Germline CDR1 SNHLY, CDR2 FYNNEI. The CDR3 length is 14 residues. This TCR was recovered from a man aged 35 to 69 with stage III lung adenocarcinoma. This chain joins TRBV2 and TRBJ1-3; D is possibly TRBD1 (5 bases). Sample: peripheral blood mononuclear cells, taken before any cancer treatment. In DNA form, the CDR3 reads TGTGCCAGCAGTGATTGGGGGTCTGGAAACGCCATATATTTT. Amino acid sequence: CASSDWGSGNAIYF. Full variable domain (remainder filled in from reference TRBV2 and TRBJ1-3): EPEVTQTPSHQVTQMGQEVILRCVPISNHLYFYWYRQILGQKVEFLVSFYNNEISEKSEIFDDQFSVERPDGSNFTLKIRSTKLEDSAMYFCASSDWGSGNAIYFGEGSWLTVV.